Each of the 20 T cell receptor beta chains below was sequenced from the same sample in a study of cytomegalovirus exposure and HLA in healthy donors. Use of 60 Vbeta and 13 Jbeta primers characterized the PCR. Clones were sequenced by immunoSEQ multiplex PCR, and TCRdb holds only the in-frame ones, with some missing. The sample includes some 150,000 clones, around 75% of them seen just once. What was sequenced was PBMCs. These receptors all stem from a middle-aged man in good health and CMV-seronegative.

This rearrangement joins TRBV5-1 to TRBJ1-1, with D unclear. The CDR3 runs to 14 residues. Germline values: CDR1 SGHRS, CDR2 YFSETQ. V lost 2 bases to trimming and J lost 4 bases, with 12 bases between them. This CDR3 reads CASSLTTTRTEAFF. As DNA, the CDR3 is TGCGCCAGCAGCTTAACAACTACCCGCACTGAAGCTTTCTTT.

The rearrangement uses TRBV5-1 and TRBJ1-1, with D tentatively TRBD1 (6 bases). The V gene lost 3 bases and the J gene lost 1 base, with 13 bases spanning the gap. Germline V CDR1 and CDR2: SGHRS, YFSETQ. This CDR3 is built from 15 residues. The CDR3, as DNA: TGCGCCAGCAGCTCGGGCCTGACAGGGAACACTGAAGCTTTCTTT. Protein sequence: CASSSGLTGNTEAFF.

The chain carries TRBV5-6 and TRBJ2-5, with a weak D call TRBD2 (6 bases). V was shortened by 6 bases and J by 2 bases, with 14 bases between the two germline ends. CDR1 and CDR2 from the germline V gene are SGHDT and YYEEEE. The CDR3 totals 14 residues. The CDR3 nucleotides read TGTGCCAGCATCCGGGGGTATCTTCAAGAGACCCAGTACTTC. It translates to CASIRGYLQETQYF.

Only a few counts were recorded for this clone. The V gene is TRBV7-7, the J gene TRBJ2-7; 12 positions match TRBD2. The CDR3 is 18 amino acids. V lost 5 bases and J lost 1; bases outside the gene matches: 12. The germline gives CDR1 SSHAT, CDR2 FNYEAQ (reference sequence). As DNA, the CDR3 is TGTGCCAGCAGCCCGGAGACTAGCGGGGGTTTAGGTTCCTACGAGCAGTACTTC. This translates into CASSPETSGGLGSYEQYF.

This clone has just a few counts. The V call is TRBV4-1, the J call TRBJ1-6, with D possibly matching TRBD1 (5 bases). CDR1 MGHRA and CDR2 YSYEKL come from the germline V gene. This CDR3 comprises 14 residues. Deletions cut 4 bases from V and 11 bases from J, with 15 bases between. The CDR3 loop reads CASSPYLGGPPLHF. CDR3 DNA sequence: TGCGCCAGCAGCCCCTACTTGGGGGGTCCACCCCTCCACTTT.

This clone turned up a few times. The chain's CDR3 is CASSQVQGGGYTF. The CDR3, as DNA: TGCGCCAGCAGCCAAGTCCAGGGGGGTGGCTACACCTTC. This chain uses TRBV4-3 with TRBJ1-2; TRBD1 matches at 7 bases. CDR3 length: 13 amino acids. Unmatched junction bases numbered 3, after V lost 1 base and J lost 7 bases. Germline values: CDR1 LGHNA, CDR2 YSLEER.

The V gene is TRBV4-1, the J gene TRBJ1-1; D perhaps matches TRBD1 (6 bases). V gave up 9 bases and J gave up 10 bases, with 21 bases separating them. Per the germline V gene, CDR1 is MGHRA and CDR2 is YSYEKL. This CDR3 comprises 13 residues. Written as DNA, the CDR3 is TGCGCCAGAAAACAGGGCCCCTTTCTTGGAGCTTTCTTT. This codes for CARKQGPFLGAFF.

The V call is TRBV25-1, the J call TRBJ2-7; the match to TRBD2 covers 8 bases. The CDR3 contains 15 residues. Germline assignment: CDR1 MGHDK and CDR2 SYGVNS. V trimming: 1 base; J trimming: 2 bases; junction bases outside the gene matches: 4. The CDR3 DNA sequence: TGTGCCAGCAGTGAATTTTGGCGGGGGGCCTACGAGCAGTACTTC. This encodes CASSEFWRGAYEQYF.

DNA of the CDR3: TGTGCCAGCAGCTTAGCGGGCTCAGCGGGGGCAGACTACGAGCAGTACTTC. The encoded protein is CASSLAGSAGADYEQYF. The rearrangement links TRBV7-8 to TRBJ2-7, with 8 bases matching TRBD2. Losses at the gene ends were 0 bases for V and 3 bases for J; bases not matched to a gene: 10. Germline values: CDR1 SGHVS, CDR2 FQNEAQ. CDR3 size: 17 residues.

The V gene is TRBV10-3, the J gene TRBJ2-1; 11 bases line up with TRBD2. Germline CDR1 and CDR2: ENHRY and SYGVKD. V lost 3 bases, J lost 3 bases, and 4 bases stayed unmatched. The CDR3 contains 16 residues. DNA of the CDR3: TGTGCCATCAGTGACCACCTAGCGGGGGGCTACAATGAGCAGTTCTTC. Residues: CAISDHLAGGYNEQFF.

This clone was counted between two and nine times. The rearrangement links TRBV2 to TRBJ2-2, with 9 bases matching TRBD1. In germline, CDR1 is SNHLY, CDR2 FYNNEI. V gave up 5 bases and J gave up 6 bases; unmatched junction bases: 10. The CDR3 has 16 amino acids. This CDR3 reads CASSRAPGQGSGELFF. The CDR3 DNA reads TGTGCCAGCAGTCGAGCACCGGGACAGGGATCCGGGGAGCTGTTTTTT.

CDR3 DNA sequence: TGTGCCAGCAGCTACAGGGTCACTGAAGCTTTCTTT. It specifies CASSYRVTEAFF. V usage is TRBV7-2 and J usage is TRBJ1-1; the D gene is possibly TRBD1 (6 bases). The V end was cut by 4 bases, the J end by 4 bases, with 7 bases between. Germline V lookup: CDR1 SGHTA, CDR2 FQGNSA. The CDR3 runs 12 residues.

Here the CDR3 DNA reads TGTGCCAGCAGTGATGTGCGGGTTAACGGCTACACCTTC. This codes for CASSDVRVNGYTF. The chain carries TRBV6-1 and TRBJ1-2; D is undetermined. V lost 3 bases and J lost 8, with 13 bases in between. This CDR3 region has 13 residues. CDR1 is MNHNS, CDR2 SASEGT, per germline.

The CDR3 bases are TGTGCCAGCAGCTTCTATAGCGGGGGCACAGATACGCAGTATTTT. Protein: CASSFYSGGTDTQYF. The chain uses TRBV7-2 and TRBJ2-3; 8 nucleotides align to TRBD2. Trimming removed 3 bases from V and 1 base from J; junction bases left unmatched: 3. The CDR3 is 15 amino acids. Germline V lookup: CDR1 SGHTA, CDR2 FQGNSA.

V usage is TRBV27 and J usage is TRBJ1-6; D not certain. CDR3 length equals 15 residues. The V and J ends lost 7 bases and 6 bases respectively, with 16 bases between them. Per germline, CDR1 MNHEY and CDR2 SMNVEV (reference sequence). The CDR3 reads CASTLWRPANSPLHF. The CDR3 coding sequence is TGTGCCAGCACTCTTTGGAGGCCAGCTAATTCACCCCTCCACTTT.

The V and J genes are TRBV19 and TRBJ2-7; TRBD1 matches 9 bases. Trimming at V came to 2 bases and at J to 2 bases, leaving 4 bases not matched to a gene. Per germline, CDR1 LNHDA and CDR2 SQIVND (reference sequence). The CDR3 is 15 residues long. The CDR3 DNA reads TGTGCCAGTAGTATAACAGGGGGCCCCCCCTACGAGCAGTACTTC. This gives the protein CASSITGGPPYEQYF.

The chain carries TRBV6-5 and TRBJ2-1, with D perhaps matching TRBD2 (5 bases). V was cut by 2 bases and J by 10 bases, with 9 bases left in between. Germline V gene data show CDR1 as MNHEY and CDR2 as SVGAGI. The CDR3 contains 12 residues. In nucleotides, the CDR3 is TGTGCCAGCAGTTACGGTTCGGGGGAGCAGTTCTTC. Protein: CASSYGSGEQFF.

The chain employs TRBV10-3 and TRBJ2-3; a weak D match, TRBD2 (5 bases). Germline V CDR1 and CDR2: ENHRY, SYGVKD. This CDR3 has 15 amino acids. V was trimmed by 4 bases and J by 0 bases, leaving 11 bases between them. The CDR3 is CAISARTASTDTQYF. CDR3 bases: TGTGCCATCAGTGCTAGGACTGCTAGCACAGATACGCAGTATTTT.

CDR3 region: CASSEETGWAFF. In DNA, the CDR3 is TGTGCCAGCTCCGAGGAAACAGGGTGGGCTTTCTTT. V is TRBV18 and J is TRBJ1-1; D is possibly TRBD1 (6 bases). The ends were cut back, 6 bases at V and 11 bases at J, with 16 bases in the middle. The CDR3 length is 12 residues. The V gene's germline CDR1 is KGHSH and CDR2 LQKENI.

The gene calls are TRBV5-1 and TRBJ1-2; D uncertain. CDR1 is SGHRS, CDR2 YFSETQ, per germline. CDR3 length: 15 amino acids. Trimming took 2 bases from V and 0 from J, leaving 11 bases between them. The CDR3 region is CASSLEGNTNYGYTF. In nucleotides, the CDR3 is TGCGCCAGCAGCTTAGAGGGTAATACTAACTATGGCTACACCTTC.